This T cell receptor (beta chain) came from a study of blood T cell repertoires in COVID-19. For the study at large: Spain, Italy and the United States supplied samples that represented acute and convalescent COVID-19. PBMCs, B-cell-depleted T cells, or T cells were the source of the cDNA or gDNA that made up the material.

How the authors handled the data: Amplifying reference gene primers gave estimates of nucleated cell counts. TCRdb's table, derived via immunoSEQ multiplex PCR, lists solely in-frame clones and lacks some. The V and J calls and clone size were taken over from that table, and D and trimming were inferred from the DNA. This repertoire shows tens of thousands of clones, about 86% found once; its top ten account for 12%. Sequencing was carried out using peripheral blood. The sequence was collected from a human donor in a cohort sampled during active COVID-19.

The CDR3 nucleotides are TGTGCCAGCAGTTTAAGGCGGGGGGGAGGGCTGTCGTACGAGCAGTACTTC. Protein sequence: CASSLRRGGGLSYEQYF. The V gene is TRBV28, the J gene TRBJ2-7; 9 bases fit TRBD2. The V and J ends lost 2 bases and 4 bases, in that order; junction bases with no gene match: 12. The CDR3 runs 17 residues. Germline loops: CDR1 MDHEN, CDR2 SYDVKM.